This T cell receptor beta chain was identified in a study of OX40 agonist ivuxolimab in advanced cancers. Background on the study: Aged about 23 to 90 with a mean of around 60 years, they were about 78% male.

General study points: The authors did not determine the antigen specificity of the expanded peripheral T cells.

The CDR3 extends over 12 amino acids. Trimming cost V 0 bases and J 2 bases, with 2 bases left between them. Germline CDR1 reads SGHTS; CDR2 reads YDEGEE. This table comes from immunoSEQ multiplex PCR, and its TCRdb copy is limited to in-frame clones, with some not included. The data hold fewer than 90,000 clones, with 88% observed a single time. Comment on this clone: Its antigen is as yet unknown.

This material consisted of CD4+ or CD8+ T cells sorted from blood, taken in a trial of the OX40 agonist ivuxolimab. The sequence was collected from an adult with an advanced solid tumor such as melanoma, head and neck, liver or kidney cancer. The V gene is TRBV5-8, the J gene TRBJ1-1; no definite D call. The CDR3 protein is CASSLVNTEAFF. For the CDR3, the DNA is TGTGCCAGCAGCTTGGTCAACACTGAAGCTTTCTTT.